One sample yielded the 17 T cell receptor beta chains listed below, sequenced in a study of lymphopenia after photon versus proton radiotherapy. The repertoire was sequenced with immunoSEQ multiplex PCR; TCRdb's copy has only in-frame clones and lacks some. The sample contains tens of thousands of clones, roughly 85% of which appear only once. The input for sequencing was peripheral blood, taken from a patient treated with photon-based radiotherapy. These receptors were taken from a man in his forties with gastric cancer.

The chain uses TRBV5-1 and TRBJ2-5; D remains ambiguous. The V and J ends lost 0 bases and 5 bases respectively, with 8 bases between them. Germline CDR1 is SGHRS and CDR2 is YFSETQ. CDR3 size: 13 residues. In nucleotides, the CDR3 is TGCGCCAGCAGCTTGGGCCGACCGGAGACCCAGTACTTC. This sequence encodes CASSLGRPETQYF.

This rearrangement joins TRBV28 to TRBJ1-2, with unresolved D. The CDR3 has 13 residues. The V end was cut by 3 bases, the J end by 4 bases, with 9 bases between. CDR1 is MDHEN, CDR2 SYDVKM, per germline. CDR3 sequence reads: CASSFSEGYGYTF. The CDR3 DNA reads as TGTGCCAGCAGTTTCAGTGAGGGCTATGGCTACACCTTC.

The chain links TRBV19 to TRBJ2-4; perhaps TRBD1 as D (5 bases). CDR1 and CDR2 from the germline V gene are LNHDA and SQIVND (reference sequence). Trimming left V 5 bases short and J 1 base short, with 12 bases between. The CDR3 is 15 residues long. The CDR3 DNA reads TGTGCCAGTAGTGACAGCGTCTCGGCCAAAAACATTCAGTACTTC. Translating gives CASSDSVSAKNIQYF.

The chain has TRBV2 and TRBJ1-4; the D gene is possibly TRBD1 (5 bases). Germline values: CDR1 SNHLY, CDR2 FYNNEI. V lost 4 bases, J lost 8 bases, and 14 bases lay in between. The CDR3 has 14 residues. The DNA of the CDR3 is TGTGCCAGCAGTGGAGCGGGGGACGGCGAAAAACTGTTTTTT. It is translated as CASSGAGDGEKLFF.

J is TRBJ1-5 and V is TRBV11-2; no firm D call. This CDR3 is 15 amino acids long. Germline V gene data show CDR1 as SGHAT and CDR2 as FQNNGV. V was trimmed by 1 base and J by 0 bases, leaving 7 bases between them. CDR3 in DNA: TGTGCCAGCAGCTTAGGAGGCAATAGCAATCAGCCCCAGCATTTT. This sequence encodes CASSLGGNSNQPQHF.

The chain employs TRBV7-8 and TRBJ2-7; possibly TRBD1 for D (5 bases). Trimming stripped 5 bases from V and 5 bases from J, with 22 bases between. The germline gives CDR1 SGHVS, CDR2 FQNEAQ. CDR3 size: 16 residues. CDR3 coding DNA: TGTGCCAGCAGCCCCCCCAGGGTCCAAGTTCTGGACGAGCAGTACTTC. Its protein product is CASSPPRVQVLDEQYF.

This rearrangement joins TRBV7-8 to TRBJ1-1, with a tentative D call TRBD1 (6 bases). This CDR3 region has 15 residues. Germline V lookup: CDR1 SGHVS, CDR2 FQNEAQ. With 1 base removed from V and 5 bases from J, the gap between germline ends came to 14 bases. For the CDR3, the DNA is TGTGCCAGCAGCTTAGATATGGGGGCCCGGACTGAAGCTTTCTTT. Protein: CASSLDMGARTEAFF.

V gene TRBV5-4 combines with J gene TRBJ2-3, with D possibly being TRBD1 (5 bases). The CDR3 length is 16 residues. Germline V gene data show CDR1 as SGHNT and CDR2 as YYREEE (reference sequence). V dropped 3 bases and J dropped 0 bases, with 14 bases sitting between them. The CDR3 reads CASSSDDSTSTDTQYF. Here the CDR3 DNA reads TGTGCCAGCAGCTCGGACGACAGTACTAGCACAGATACGCAGTATTTT.

The V call is TRBV19, the J call TRBJ2-3; TRBD1 aligns across 11 bases. CDR1 is LNHDA, CDR2 SQIVND, per germline (reference sequence). The V segment lost 5 bases and the J segment 5 bases; nucleotides outside the gene matches: 9. This CDR3 has 16 residues. CDR3 sequence reads: CASSFPGQGAGDTQYF. The CDR3 nucleotides are TGTGCCAGTAGTTTCCCAGGACAGGGGGCGGGAGATACGCAGTATTTT.

V usage is TRBV2 and J usage is TRBJ2-5; D gene uncertain. The CDR3 is 11 amino acids. Trimming took off 2 bases at V and 5 bases at J, with 3 bases between the two ends. Germline V gene data show CDR1 as SNHLY and CDR2 as FYNNEI. In DNA, the CDR3 is TGTGCCAGCAGTGAACTGGAGACCCAGTACTTC. Translating it yields CASSELETQYF. Full variable domain (missing parts from reference TRBV2 and TRBJ2-5): EPEVTQTPSHQVTQMGQEVILRCVPISNHLYFYWYRQILGQKVEFLVSFYNNEISEKSEIFDDQFSVERPDGSNFTLKIRSTKLEDSAMYFCASSELETQYFGPGTRLLVL.

V and J are TRBV5-1 and TRBJ1-4, with 11 bases identical to TRBD1. Trimming cost V 3 bases and J 7 bases; bases outside gene matches: 2. From germline, CDR1 is SGHRS and CDR2 YFSETQ. This CDR3 is built from 14 residues. Written as DNA, the CDR3 is TGCGCCAGCAGCTCCGGGACAGGGGGTGAAAAACTGTTTTTT. The encoded protein is CASSSGTGGEKLFF.

The genes are TRBV5-4 and TRBJ2-1; 12 positions match TRBD2. Germline loops: CDR1 SGHNT, CDR2 YYREEE (reference sequence). The CDR3 runs 16 residues. Unmatched junction bases numbered 9, after V lost 5 bases and J lost 6 bases. The DNA of the CDR3 is TGTGCCAGCAGTCCTTCTAGCGGGGGGGCCGCCAATGAGCAGTTCTTC. Amino acid sequence: CASSPSSGGAANEQFF.

CDR3 in DNA: TGTGCCAGCAGCCCAGACCCCAGATTTGGAAACACCATATATTTT. Its translation is CASSPDPRFGNTIYF. The chain employs TRBV2 and TRBJ1-3; D not resolved. Germline values: CDR1 SNHLY, CDR2 FYNNEI. V shed 6 bases and J shed 3 bases, with 15 bases lying between them. The CDR3 spans 15 residues.

V gene TRBV15 combines with J gene TRBJ1-2; no clear D. V lost 4 bases and J 7 bases, leaving 16 bases between the germline ends. CDR3 length equals 14 residues. Germline V gene data show CDR1 as LNHNV and CDR2 as YYDKDF (reference sequence). The CDR3 region has the DNA TGTGCCACCAGCACGCGGGAGGAGGTGTTTGGCTACACCTTC. This encodes CATSTREEVFGYTF. Supplemented by reference TRBV15 and TRBJ1-2, the full variable domain reads DAMVIQNPRYQVTQFGKPVTLSCSQTLNHNVMYWYQQKSSQAPKLLFHYYDKDFNNEADTPDNFQSRRPNTSFCFLDIRSPGLGDTAMYLCATSTREEVFGYTFGSGTRLTVV.

The genes are TRBV19 and TRBJ2-1, with 9 bases fitting TRBD2. CDR1 and CDR2 from the germline V gene are LNHDA and SQIVND (reference sequence). The CDR3 runs to 18 residues. The ends lost 3 bases at V and 0 bases at J; junction bases unmatched: 9. CDR3 nucleotides: TGTGCCAGTAGTATTCTGTTAGCGGGGGCGAGCTCCTACAATGAGCAGTTCTTC. This codes for CASSILLAGASSYNEQFF. The whole variable domain, remainder taken from reference TRBV19 and TRBJ2-1, is DGGITQSPKYLFRKEGQNVTLSCEQNLNHDAMYWYRQDPGQGLRLIYYSQIVNDFQKGDIAEGYSVSREKKESFPLTVTSAQKNPTAFYLCASSILLAGASSYNEQFFGPGTRLTVL.

V usage is TRBV6-1 and J usage is TRBJ2-3, with D perhaps matching TRBD1 or TRBD2 (5 bases each). Trimming removed 3 bases at V and 4 bases at J, with 11 bases between. The CDR3 loop spans 14 amino acids. Germline values: CDR1 MNHNS, CDR2 SASEGT. The CDR3 spells CASSEGRGSDTQYF. The CDR3 DNA follows: TGTGCCAGCAGTGAGGGACGGGGCTCAGATACGCAGTATTTT.

This chain uses TRBV6-6 with TRBJ1-3; no clear D gene. Germline CDR1 is MNHNY and CDR2 is SVGAGI (reference sequence). V dropped 2 bases and J dropped 0 bases, with 5 bases sitting between them. There are 14 residues in the CDR3. Written as DNA, the CDR3 is TGTGCCAGCAGTTACGGTGCCTCTGGAAACACCATATATTTT. Residues: CASSYGASGNTIYF.